This TCR beta chain was retrieved from a study of cytomegalovirus exposure and HLA in healthy donors. The CDR3 consists of 13 residues. CDR1 and CDR2 (germline): MRHNA, SNTAGT. V gave up 4 bases and J gave up 8 bases, with 12 bases separating them. PCR was performed using 60 Vbeta and 13 Jbeta primers. Sequencing used immunoSEQ multiplex PCR; TCRdb keeps in-frame clones, though not all of them. The sample lists about 95,000 clones, around 82% occurring once. The chain recombines TRBV6-4 with TRBJ2-1; TRBD2 is a possible D gene (6 bases). The receptor comes from a man aged 25-45 years in good health and CMV-seropositive. The source material was PBMCs. The CDR3 DNA follows: TGTGCCAGCAGTGTGAGGAGGGAGGATGAGCAGTTCTTC. Translation gives CASSVRREDEQFF.